The next 27 T cell receptor beta chains were all read from a single sample in a study of T cell responses to AZD1222 COVID-19 vaccine. Sequencing was performed with immunoSEQ multiplex PCR; in TCRdb, only in-frame clones are kept and a portion is missing. The sample lists about 55,000 clones, 70% to 90% seen once, with over 3.5% in the top ten. The material was peripheral blood, obtained on day 0 of AZD1222 vaccination. The receptors here all came from an adult in good health.

This clone was counted between two and nine times. This rearrangement joins TRBV7-2 to TRBJ1-4; D may be TRBD1 (6 bases). Looked up from germline, CDR1 is SGHTA and CDR2 is FQGNSA. Deletions cut 2 bases from V and 8 bases from J, with 15 bases between. The CDR3 consists of 15 residues. In DNA form, the CDR3 reads TGTGCCAGCAGCTTACAGGGGTGGGGTGAAGAAAAACTGTTTTTT. Amino acids: CASSLQGWGEEKLFF.

This chain uses TRBV4-1 with TRBJ1-1, with TRBD1 identical over 7 bases. The junction had 14 bases not matched to a gene; V was cut back by 3 bases and J by 4 bases. Germline CDR1 and CDR2: MGHRA and YSYEKL. CDR3 length: 17 residues. CDR3 bases: TGCGCCAGCAGCCAGGCAAATTTGAACCCAGGGGGCACTGAAGCTTTCTTT. It codes for CASSQANLNPGGTEAFF.

The V gene is TRBV9, the J gene TRBJ2-3; no firm D call. The germline V gene has CDR1 SGDLS and CDR2 YYNGEE. V shed 0 bases and J shed 4 bases, with 3 bases lying between them. This CDR3 comprises 12 residues. CDR3 residues: CASSVAADTQYF. DNA for the CDR3: TGTGCCAGCAGCGTAGCTGCAGATACGCAGTATTTT.

This clone was found once. The genes are TRBV4-2 and TRBJ2-7; D ambiguous. The germline V gene has CDR1 LGHNA and CDR2 YNFKEQ. This CDR3 comprises 15 residues. Trimming cost V 0 bases and J 3 bases, with 12 bases left between them. The CDR3 spells CASSQDRQVNYEQYF. In nucleotides, the CDR3 is TGTGCCAGCAGCCAAGATCGCCAGGTGAACTACGAGCAGTACTTC.

The chain carries TRBV6-4 and TRBJ1-1, with D perhaps TRBD1 (6 bases). The CDR3 runs 14 residues. V lost 0 bases and J lost 8, with 13 bases in between. The germline V gene has CDR1 MRHNA and CDR2 SNTAGT. CDR3 amino acids: CASSDSGGAGEAFF. DNA for the CDR3: TGTGCCAGCAGTGACTCCGGGGGGGCGGGAGAAGCTTTCTTT.

The chain couples TRBV7-2 to TRBJ1-1; no definite D call. Germline V gene lookup returns CDR1 SGHTA and CDR2 FQGNSA. This CDR3 has 14 residues. Deletions cut 0 bases from V and 1 base from J, with 6 bases between. The CDR3 loop reads CASSLAPGNTEAFF. The DNA for the CDR3 is TGTGCCAGCAGCTTAGCGCCCGGGAACACTGAAGCTTTCTTT.

The chain is built from TRBV14 and TRBJ2-2; D gene uncertain. This CDR3 is 13 amino acids long. The germline V gene has CDR1 SGHDN and CDR2 FVKESK. V was cut by 5 bases and J by 5 bases, with 9 bases left in between. The CDR3 loop reads CASSSQLTGELFF. CDR3 bases: TGTGCCAGCAGCTCCCAGCTTACCGGGGAGCTGTTTTTT.

The gene calls are TRBV4-1 and TRBJ2-7, with D perhaps TRBD1 (5 bases). This CDR3 is built from 15 residues. Germline V CDR1 and CDR2: MGHRA, YSYEKL. V lost 1 base, J lost 0 bases, and 10 bases lay in between. CDR3 DNA: TGCGCCAGCAGCCAAGTAACAGGAACCTCCTACGAGCAGTACTTC. Amino acids: CASSQVTGTSYEQYF.

This chain links TRBV2 with TRBJ2-1, with TRBD2 identical over 10 bases. Germline values: CDR1 SNHLY, CDR2 FYNNEI. This CDR3 is built from 15 residues. The V gene end was trimmed by 5 bases and the J gene end by 4 bases; junction bases not matched to a gene: 5. The CDR3 nucleotides read TGTGCCAGCAGTTCGGAGCGGGGGGGATACAATGAGCAGTTCTTC. This codes for CASSSERGGYNEQFF. The full variable domain, its missing parts supplied by reference TRBV2 and TRBJ2-1, is EPEVTQTPSHQVTQMGQEVILRCVPISNHLYFYWYRQILGQKVEFLVSFYNNEISEKSEIFDDQFSVERPDGSNFTLKIRSTKLEDSAMYFCASSSERGGYNEQFFGPGTRLTVL.

V gene TRBV6-6 combines with J gene TRBJ2-5; TRBD1 matches at 7 bases. This CDR3 comprises 14 residues. Trimming removed 6 bases from V and 5 bases from J; junction bases left unmatched: 9. The germline V gene encodes CDR1 MNHNY and CDR2 SVGAGI (reference sequence). In nucleotides, the CDR3 is TGTGCCAGCAGCCCCGACAGGGTTTGGGAGACCCAGTACTTC. This gives the protein CASSPDRVWETQYF.

The rearrangement links TRBV2 to TRBJ1-5; D call uncertain. Trimming stripped 4 bases from V and 4 bases from J, with 17 bases between. CDR3 length: 16 amino acids. Germline values: CDR1 SNHLY, CDR2 FYNNEI. The CDR3 sequence: CASSGPGSGGNQPQHF. The CDR3 coding sequence is TGTGCCAGCAGTGGCCCAGGAAGCGGTGGGAATCAGCCCCAGCATTTT.

V usage is TRBV28 and J usage is TRBJ2-6; D may be TRBD1 or TRBD2 (6 bases each). CDR3 length: 19 residues. Germline V gene lookup returns CDR1 MDHEN and CDR2 SYDVKM. V gave up 2 bases and J gave up 0 bases, with 17 bases separating them. The CDR3 spells CASSLTHKGGRSGANVLTF. The CDR3 bases are TGTGCCAGCAGTTTAACCCATAAGGGGGGTCGCTCTGGGGCCAACGTCCTGACTTTC.

The V call is TRBV5-6, the J call TRBJ2-6; D gene ambiguous. The CDR3 is 19 amino acids. Germline V gene sequence: CDR1 SGHDT, CDR2 YYEEEE. The V and J ends lost 3 bases and 0 bases respectively, with 19 bases between them. The CDR3 DNA sequence: TGTGCCAGCAGCTCTCTCCCCCAAGACCACAACTCTGGGGCCAACGTCCTGACTTTC. Its protein is CASSSLPQDHNSGANVLTF.

This clone came up a few times. The sample contains more than one DNA sequence encoding this CDR3. The chain is built from TRBV6-5 and TRBJ1-2; 9 bases are a match to TRBD1. CDR3 length: 16 residues. Per the germline V gene, CDR1 is MNHEY and CDR2 is SVGAGI. J gave up 4 bases and V 0 bases, and 6 bases lay outside the gene matches. The DNA for the CDR3 is TGTGCCAGCAGTTACTCGAGAACAGGGGGCGGCTATGGCTACACCTTC. Translating it yields CASSYSRTGGGYGYTF.

The V gene is TRBV4-2, the J gene TRBJ2-7, with D perhaps TRBD1 (6 bases). The germline CDR1 and CDR2 sequences are LGHNA and YNFKEQ. This CDR3 has 16 amino acids. V dropped 0 bases and J dropped 0 bases, with 12 bases sitting between them. CDR3 amino acids: CASSQDNTGISYEQYF. Written as DNA, the CDR3 is TGTGCCAGCAGCCAAGATAATACAGGGATCTCCTACGAGCAGTACTTC.

This rearrangement joins TRBV11-2 to TRBJ2-7; TRBD2 aligns across 9 bases. V trimming: 1 base; J trimming: 6 bases; junction bases outside the gene matches: 10. CDR1 and CDR2 (germline): SGHAT, FQNNGV. This CDR3 comprises 16 residues. The CDR3, as DNA: TGTGCCAGCAGCTTAGCCCGGACTAGCGCCTCTTTCGAGCAGTACTTC. This codes for CASSLARTSASFEQYF.

The chain couples TRBV27 to TRBJ2-4; possible D gene TRBD2, 6 bases. The CDR3 covers 14 residues. Trimming removed 5 bases at V and 3 bases at J, with 11 bases between. The germline V gene has CDR1 MNHEY and CDR2 SMNVEV (reference sequence). The CDR3 loop reads CASSPQGGKNIQYF. In DNA form, the CDR3 reads TGTGCCAGCAGTCCCCAGGGAGGCAAAAACATTCAGTACTTC.

The J gene is TRBJ2-5, the V gene TRBV4-1; TRBD1 agrees at 7 bases. The germline CDR1 and CDR2 sequences are MGHRA and YSYEKL. The CDR3 is 15 amino acids. Germline trimming cut 1 base from V and 3 bases from J; bases unmatched to any gene: 5. The CDR3 sequence is CASSQGIGGEETQYF. CDR3 DNA: TGCGCCAGCAGCCAAGGGATAGGGGGCGAAGAGACCCAGTACTTC.

J is TRBJ2-1 and V is TRBV20-1; D gene unclear. This CDR3 comprises 11 residues. V was shortened by 3 bases and J by 4 bases, with 4 bases between the two germline ends. CDR1 DFQATT and CDR2 SNEGSKA come from the germline V gene (reference sequence). CDR3: CSASRYNEQFF. CDR3 coding DNA: TGCAGTGCTAGTCGGTACAATGAGCAGTTCTTC.

The chain is built from TRBV7-3 and TRBJ2-3; TRBD1 matches at 9 bases. Trimming took 4 bases from V and 4 from J; bases not matched to a gene: 3. CDR1 is SGHTA and CDR2 is FQGTGA in the germline V gene. The CDR3 length is 14 residues. CDR3 DNA: TGTGCCAGCAGCTCGACAGGGGGGGCAGATACGCAGTATTTT. Translated, it gives CASSSTGGADTQYF.

The J gene is TRBJ1-4, the V gene TRBV19; the D is unclear. V was trimmed by 7 bases and J by 4 bases, leaving 10 bases between them. CDR3 length equals 13 residues. CDR1 is LNHDA, CDR2 SQIVND, per germline (reference sequence). DNA of the CDR3: TGTGCCAGTAATACGGGGTATAATGAAAAACTGTTTTTT. Translated: CASNTGYNEKLFF.

The CDR3 sequence: CASTPGPEGSPLHF. The CDR3 DNA is TGTGCCAGCACCCCGGGGCCTGAGGGGTCACCCCTCCACTTT. The rearrangement uses TRBV6-2 or TRBV6-3 and TRBJ1-6; D perhaps matches TRBD1 (5 bases). CDR1 is MNHEY and CDR2 is SVGEGT in the germline V gene. The CDR3 consists of 14 residues. Trimming cost V 7 bases and J 10 bases, with 17 bases left between them.

This clone was counted between two and nine times. V is TRBV29-1 and J is TRBJ2-6; D is uncertain. CDR3 length: 12 residues. The germline gives CDR1 SQVTM, CDR2 ANQGSEA. Trimming pared 3 bases from V and 8 bases from J, leaving 8 bases between. The DNA for the CDR3 is TGCAGCGTTGAGATTGGATCCAACGTCCTGACTTTC. It is translated as CSVEIGSNVLTF.

The chain couples TRBV7-2 to TRBJ2-7, with D perhaps matching TRBD2 (6 bases). There are 14 residues in the CDR3. The V end lost 2 bases, the J end lost 1 base, and 9 bases lay between the germline ends. Germline lookup yields CDR1 SGHTA and CDR2 FQGNSA. CDR3 sequence: CASSLTGGSYEQYF. CDR3 DNA: TGTGCCAGCAGCTTAACCGGAGGGTCCTACGAGCAGTACTTC. The whole variable domain, remainder taken from reference TRBV7-2 and TRBJ2-7, is GAGVSQSPSNKVTEKGKDVELRCDPISGHTALYWYRQSLGQGLEFLIYFQGNSAPDKSGLPSDRFSAERTGGSVSTLTIQRTQQEDSAVYLCASSLTGGSYEQYFGPGTRLTVT.

The chain links TRBV3-1 (or the pseudogene TRBV3-2) to TRBJ2-3; D may be TRBD2 (6 bases). CDR1 LGHDT and CDR2 YNNKEL come from the germline V gene (reference sequence). The CDR3 spans 17 residues. Trimming left V 6 bases short and J 0 bases short, with 19 bases between. CDR3 sequence reads: CASRNRPAGTSTDTQYF. CDR3 in DNA: TGTGCCAGCAGAAACCGCCCCGCGGGAACTAGCACAGATACGCAGTATTTT.

The genes are TRBV2 and TRBJ2-2; D remains unclear. Germline CDR1 and CDR2: SNHLY and FYNNEI. Trimming cost V 4 bases and J 4 bases, with 7 bases left between them. The CDR3 is made up of 13 amino acids. Here the CDR3 reads CASSGRLTGELFF. CDR3 DNA: TGTGCCAGCAGTGGACGACTCACCGGGGAGCTGTTTTTT.

The rearrangement uses TRBV5-1 and TRBJ1-2; perhaps TRBD1 as D (5 bases). CDR1 and CDR2 from the germline V gene are SGHRS and YFSETQ. The CDR3 is 17 amino acids. V lost 0 bases and J lost 2, with 17 bases in between. CDR3 sequence: CASSLVPSGAVNYGYTF. The CDR3 DNA follows: TGCGCCAGCAGCTTGGTGCCCTCCGGGGCAGTAAACTATGGCTACACCTTC.